The source of this T cell receptor (beta chain) is a study of blood T cell repertoires in COVID-19. Turning to the study itself: Researchers got acute and convalescent COVID-19 samples from the United States, Italy and Spain. PBMCs, B-cell-depleted T cells, or T cells were the source of the cDNA or gDNA that made up the material.

Original processing methods: Counts of nucleated cells, estimated from reference gene primer amplification, were obtained. Only in-frame clones appear in the TCRdb table, and some are missing; sequencing was by immunoSEQ multiplex PCR. D and trimming were read from the DNA, whereas the V and J calls and clone size are those reported in that table. The table lists 110,000 to 150,000 clones, roughly 89% of them singletons, with more than 3.5% in the top ten. The clonotype was recovered from a woman between 40 and 55 years old with acute or convalescent COVID-19. Source material: peripheral blood.

CDR3 sequence (DNA): TGCAGTGCTAGTCCCCCAGGGTCTGGGAATCAGCCCCAGCATTTT. It is translated as CSASPPGSGNQPQHF. The chain has TRBV20-1 and TRBJ1-5; possible D gene TRBD1, 5 bases. The V and J ends lost 3 bases and 4 bases respectively, with 16 bases between them. Germline V gene sequence: CDR1 DFQATT, CDR2 SNEGSKA (reference sequence). The CDR3 loop spans 15 amino acids.